The 21 T cell receptor beta chains presented below share a single source sample, sequenced in a study of cytomegalovirus exposure and HLA in healthy donors. The PCR employed 60 Vbeta primers together with 13 Jbeta primers. Sequencing used immunoSEQ multiplex PCR; TCRdb keeps in-frame clones, though not all of them. Here the sample spans some 85,000 clones, approximately 84% being singletons. The sequencing input was PBMCs. All receptors come from a woman between 45 and 60 years old in good health and CMV-seronegative.

The CDR3 coding sequence is TGTGCCACCAGCGAGAGCGGCGGAAATACGCAGTATTTT. As protein: CATSESGGNTQYF. The chain has TRBV15 and TRBJ2-3; D perhaps matches TRBD2 (5 bases). CDR3 length: 13 amino acids. Trimming removed 5 bases from V and 7 bases from J, with 13 bases in between. CDR1 is LNHNV, CDR2 YYDKDF, per germline (reference sequence).

The CDR3 nucleotides are TGTGCCATCAGTGAGTCACAGGGTCCCACAGATACGCAGTATTTT. This gives the protein CAISESQGPTDTQYF. V and J are TRBV10-3 and TRBJ2-3; perhaps TRBD1 as D (6 bases). Deletions cut 0 bases from V and 2 bases from J, with 9 bases between. Germline CDR1 ENHRY, CDR2 SYGVKD. The CDR3 sequence is 15 residues long.

Remarks on this clone: Distinct nucleotide sequences in the sample also encode this CDR3. This chain joins TRBV27 and TRBJ2-7; D possibly corresponds to TRBD2 (6 bases). Germline V gene lookup returns CDR1 MNHEY and CDR2 SMNVEV (reference sequence). This CDR3 spans 14 amino acids. Trimming took 6 bases from V and 0 from J, leaving 12 bases between them. The CDR3 is CASRRLADSYEQYF. DNA of the CDR3: TGTGCCAGCAGACGATTAGCGGACTCCTACGAGCAGTACTTC.

The chain combines TRBV6-5 with TRBJ2-7, with 7 bases identical to TRBD2. The V segment lost 2 bases and the J segment 2 bases; nucleotides outside the gene matches: 9. The V gene's germline CDR1 is MNHEY and CDR2 SVGAGI. The CDR3 consists of 16 residues. The CDR3 DNA reads TGTGCCAGCAGTTACCGGCAGCGGGGACTCACCTACGAGCAGTACTTC. Protein sequence: CASSYRQRGLTYEQYF.

This clone was picked up a small number of times. This rearrangement joins TRBV29-1 to TRBJ2-3, with 7 bases that match TRBD2. V trimming: 7 bases; J trimming: 8 bases; junction bases outside the gene matches: 6. CDR3 length: 11 amino acids. Germline V gene data show CDR1 as SQVTM and CDR2 as ANQGSEA. The CDR3 reads CSGGGLGTQYF. CDR3 DNA: TGCAGCGGGGGGGGTTTAGGTACGCAGTATTTT.

The V and J genes are TRBV5-4 and TRBJ2-5, with D perhaps TRBD1 (5 bases). The length of the CDR3 is 19 residues. Germline V gives CDR1 SGHNT, CDR2 YYREEE (reference sequence). Trimming removed 0 bases from V and 4 bases from J, with 25 bases in between. This CDR3 is CASSLVGQGDSFKRETQYF. The CDR3 DNA is TGTGCCAGCAGCTTGGTTGGTCAGGGTGACTCCTTTAAGCGAGAGACCCAGTACTTC. Full variable domain (outside the CDR3, taken from reference TRBV5-4 and TRBJ2-5): ETGVTQSPTHLIKTRGQQVTLRCSSQSGHNTVSWYQQALGQGPQFIFQYYREEENGRGNFPPRFSGLQFPNYSSELNVNALELDDSALYLCASSLVGQGDSFKRETQYFGPGTRLLVL.

This sequence joins TRBV25-1 and TRBJ2-5; D perhaps matches TRBD1 (6 bases). V shed 2 bases and J shed 4 bases, with 14 bases lying between them. Germline V CDR1 and CDR2: MGHDK, SYGVNS. This CDR3 is built from 15 residues. The DNA of the CDR3 is TGTGCCAGCAGTGAAGGCCAGGGGAGAGGAGAGACCCAGTACTTC. Its protein product is CASSEGQGRGETQYF. Full variable domain (missing parts from reference TRBV25-1 and TRBJ2-5): EADIYQTPRYLVIGTGKKITLECSQTMGHDKMYWYQQDPGMELHLIHYSYGVNSTEKGDLSSESTVSRIRTEHFPLTLESARPSHTSQYLCASSEGQGRGETQYFGPGTRLLVL.

This CDR3 reads CASSLGLADSYEQYF. The CDR3 DNA reads as TGTGCCAGCAGCCTGGGACTAGCGGATTCCTACGAGCAGTACTTC. The rearrangement links TRBV7-8 to TRBJ2-7; 11 nucleotides line up with TRBD2. CDR3 length equals 15 residues. V dropped 5 bases and J dropped 1; count of bases not matched to a gene: 4. The germline CDR1 and CDR2 sequences are SGHVS and FQNEAQ.

This clone was seen only once. V gene TRBV19 combines with J gene TRBJ1-1; TRBD1 is a possible D gene (6 bases). The CDR3 sequence is 17 residues long. The germline V gene has CDR1 LNHDA and CDR2 SQIVND (reference sequence). V shed 0 bases and J shed 0 bases, with 14 bases lying between them. For the CDR3, the DNA is TGTGCCAGTAGTATAGAGGGCAGGGGCCGAATGAACACTGAAGCTTTCTTT. Encoded protein: CASSIEGRGRMNTEAFF.

This chain connects TRBV4-3 to TRBJ2-3, with 13 bases matching TRBD2. The length of the CDR3 is 16 residues. Trimming took 4 bases from V and 1 from J; bases not matched to a gene: 2. Germline V gives CDR1 LGHNA, CDR2 YSLEER. The CDR3 reads CASSRGLAGGTDTQYF. In DNA form, the CDR3 reads TGCGCCAGCAGCCGAGGACTAGCGGGGGGCACAGATACGCAGTATTTT.

The chain joins TRBV4-2 to TRBJ2-3, with a tentative D call TRBD2 (5 bases). The germline gives CDR1 LGHNA, CDR2 YNFKEQ. This CDR3 region has 18 residues. V was pared by 1 base and J by 2 bases, with 19 bases between. As DNA, the CDR3 is TGTGCCAGCAGCCAAGGACGGGGATCTGATATAATCACAGATACGCAGTATTTT. As protein: CASSQGRGSDIITDTQYF.

This chain uses TRBV4-2 with TRBJ1-4; 7 positions agree with TRBD1. The V and J ends lost 0 bases and 4 bases, in that order; junction bases with no gene match: 2. This CDR3 spans 15 amino acids. Germline CDR1 is LGHNA and CDR2 is YNFKEQ. CDR3 nucleotide sequence: TGTGCCAGCAGCCAAGAGACAGGGTATAATGAAAAACTGTTTTTT. Its protein is CASSQETGYNEKLFF.

The chain combines TRBV28 with TRBJ2-1; 8 positions match TRBD2. V lost 7 bases and J lost 5; bases outside the gene matches: 13. The CDR3 has 16 residues. Germline V lookup: CDR1 MDHEN, CDR2 SYDVKM. DNA of the CDR3: TGTGCCAGCAAACTTTCCGGTGGGACTAGAAACAATGAGCAGTTCTTC. This gives the protein CASKLSGGTRNNEQFF.

This clone was detected a few times. This rearrangement joins TRBV5-1 to TRBJ1-1; 7 bases are a match to TRBD1. The V gene end was trimmed by 3 bases and the J gene end by 1 base; junction bases not matched to a gene: 12. Germline CDR1 is SGHRS and CDR2 is YFSETQ. The CDR3 consists of 17 residues. The DNA of the CDR3 is TGCGCCAGCAGCTCGGAGGGCCGTGGGACAGCGAACACTGAAGCTTTCTTT. It yields the protein CASSSEGRGTANTEAFF.

CDR3: CASKWRDGASYEQYV. In nucleotides, the CDR3 is TGTGCCAGCAAGTGGCGGGACGGCGCTTCCTACGAGCAGTACGTC. V usage is TRBV19 and J usage is TRBJ2-7; weak D call: TRBD2 (6 bases). V lost 9 bases, J lost 1 base, and 19 bases lay in between. The CDR3 consists of 15 residues. Germline V lookup: CDR1 LNHDA, CDR2 SQIVND (reference sequence).

The J gene is TRBJ2-7, the V gene TRBV28, with D perhaps TRBD2 (7 bases). Germline V CDR1 and CDR2: MDHEN, SYDVKM. V gave up 4 bases and J gave up 2 bases, with 15 bases separating them. There are 15 residues in the CDR3. DNA for the CDR3: TGTGCCAGCAGTTCAGGGGCTAGCGGCCCCTACGAGCAGTACTTC. Protein sequence: CASSSGASGPYEQYF.

CDR3 amino acids: CSVPPLGVATEAFF. The CDR3 DNA reads as TGCAGCGTCCCCCCTCTAGGGGTGGCCACTGAAGCTTTCTTT. The V gene is TRBV29-1, the J gene TRBJ1-1; D is possibly TRBD1 (5 bases). This CDR3 has 14 amino acids. Germline CDR1 is SQVTM and CDR2 is ANQGSEA. Between the trimmed V and J ends, which lost 6 bases and 4 bases, there was a span of 18 bases. Drawing the rest from reference TRBV29-1 and TRBJ1-1, the complete variable domain is SAVISQKPSRDICQRGTSLTIQCQVDSQVTMMFWYRQQPGQSLTLIATANQGSEATYESGFVIDKFPISRPNLTFSTLTVSNMSPEDSSIYLCSVPPLGVATEAFFGQGTRLTVV.

V is TRBV18 and J is TRBJ2-2; unclear D gene. V was pared by 4 bases and J by 8 bases, with 5 bases between. CDR1 and CDR2 from the germline V gene are KGHSH and LQKENI. The CDR3 runs 11 residues. The CDR3 is CASSRAGELFF. The DNA of the CDR3 is TGTGCCAGCTCACGGGCAGGGGAGCTGTTTTTT.

This clone was counted between two and nine times. This chain connects TRBV6-1 to TRBJ1-1, with 7 bases fitting TRBD1. V was pared by 4 bases and J by 1 base, with 3 bases of the junction left unmatched. Germline-derived CDR1 and CDR2 are MNHNS and SASEGT. This CDR3 has 14 residues. CDR3 nucleotides: TGTGCCAGCAGTGTGGGACAGCCGAACACTGAAGCTTTCTTT. Translated: CASSVGQPNTEAFF.

Only a few counts were recorded for this clone. The chain combines TRBV2 with TRBJ1-4; 8 nucleotides agree with TRBD1. The V gene's germline CDR1 is SNHLY and CDR2 FYNNEI. The J segment lost 7 bases and the V segment lost 6 bases, leaving 7 bases of the junction unmatched. The CDR3 covers 14 residues. This chain's CDR3 is CASRDRVGSEKLFF. For the CDR3, the DNA is TGTGCCAGCAGGGACAGGGTGGGCAGTGAAAAACTGTTTTTT.

This chain connects TRBV4-3 to TRBJ1-1, with 7 bases matching TRBD1. Trimming cost V 0 bases and J 4 bases; bases outside gene matches: 5. CDR1 and CDR2 from the germline V gene are LGHNA and YSLEER. The CDR3 is 15 amino acids. CDR3 loop: CASSQEEGGITEAFF. The CDR3 nucleotides are TGCGCCAGCAGCCAAGAGGAAGGGGGCATCACTGAAGCTTTCTTT.